The 26 T cell receptor beta chains given below trace back to one sample, sequenced in a study of Ad26.COV2.S vaccination and SARS-CoV-2 variants. Treatment defined: over 15 received Ad26.COV2.S at low or high dose, single or two shots; roughly five received placebo; per-sample allocation not given. Sampling occurred on day 63 after the first vaccine or placebo injection. Some clones are missing from TCRdb's copy, which holds only in-frame ones; the method was immunoSEQ multiplex PCR. Altogether about 250,000 clones are present, around 87% being singletons, with the ten largest covering about 3.6%. The sequencing used peripheral blood, collected in a trial of Ad26.COV2.S vaccine versus placebo. The receptors shown here come from a person aged 18-65 years who received the Ad26.COV2.S COVID-19 vaccine or a placebo.

This clone was counted a few times. This chain links TRBV18 with TRBJ1-5; 7 bases are a match to TRBD1. Per germline, CDR1 KGHSH and CDR2 LQKENI. This CDR3 has 15 amino acids. Germline trimming cut 2 bases from V and 6 bases from J; bases unmatched to any gene: 7. CDR3 in amino acids: CASSPSGRGAQPQHF. CDR3 nucleotide sequence: TGTGCCAGCTCACCATCGGGCAGGGGGGCTCAGCCCCAGCATTTT.

This clone was seen a handful of times. This chain uses TRBV19 with TRBJ1-5; no firm D call. Between the trimmed V and J ends, which lost 8 bases and 3 bases, there was a span of 11 bases. There are 13 residues in the CDR3. From germline, CDR1 is LNHDA and CDR2 SQIVND (reference sequence). The CDR3 DNA sequence: TGTGCCAGTCAGAAACAGTTCAATCAGCCCCAGCATTTT. Its translation is CASQKQFNQPQHF.

V is TRBV5-1 and J is TRBJ2-2, with 10 positions matching TRBD2. V gave up 1 base and J gave up 7 bases; unmatched junction bases: 4. The CDR3 extends over 15 amino acids. Germline CDR1 reads SGHRS; CDR2 reads YFSETQ. The CDR3 DNA reads TGCGCCAGCAGCTTGCTAGCGGGAGCGGGCGGGGAGCTGTTTTTT. Its protein product is CASSLLAGAGGELFF. The complete variable domain, with remaining parts taken from reference TRBV5-1 and TRBJ2-2, reads KAGVTQTPRYLIKTRGQQVTLSCSPISGHRSVSWYQQTPGQGLQFLFEYFSETQRNKGNFPGRFSGRQFSNSRSEMNVSTLELGDSALYLCASSLLAGAGGELFFGEGSRLTVL.

This clone was seen a few times. The V call is TRBV4-1, the J call TRBJ1-5; possibly TRBD1 for D (6 bases). The CDR3 spans 16 residues. Germline lookup yields CDR1 MGHRA and CDR2 YSYEKL. V dropped 1 base and J dropped 4 bases, with 14 bases sitting between them. The CDR3 reads CASSQGRARGNQPQHF. As DNA, the CDR3 is TGCGCCAGCAGCCAAGGTCGTGCCAGGGGTAATCAGCCCCAGCATTTT.

The chain links TRBV19 to TRBJ2-1, with TRBD1 as a possible D gene (5 bases). The CDR3 covers 15 residues. Trimming cost V 1 base and J 8 bases, with 15 bases left between them. The V gene's germline CDR1 is LNHDA and CDR2 SQIVND (reference sequence). This CDR3 is CASSIAAGRLYEQFF. CDR3 DNA sequence: TGTGCCAGTAGTATAGCGGCAGGGCGATTATATGAGCAGTTCTTC.

The CDR3 loop is CAWSVGGDEQYF. CDR3 sequence (DNA): TGTGCCTGGAGTGTTGGGGGGGACGAGCAGTACTTC. The chain combines TRBV30 with TRBJ2-7; TRBD2 matches 7 bases. The CDR3 runs to 12 residues. The germline gives CDR1 GTSNPN, CDR2 SVGIG (reference sequence). Trimming cost V 0 bases and J 5 bases; bases outside gene matches: 1.

J is TRBJ2-7 and V is TRBV3-1 (or the pseudogene TRBV3-2), with TRBD2 matching over 10 bases. The CDR3 contains 15 residues. V gave up 2 bases and J gave up 0 bases; unmatched junction bases: 1. The germline gives CDR1 LGHDT, CDR2 YNNKEL (reference sequence). The CDR3 DNA is TGTGCCAGCAGCCAACGGACTAGCGGCTCCTACGAGCAGTACTTC. Translated, it gives CASSQRTSGSYEQYF.

The chain uses TRBV7-2 and TRBJ1-6, with unresolved D. Germline-derived CDR1 and CDR2 are SGHTA and FQGNSA. Trimming pared 1 base from V and 5 bases from J, leaving 9 bases between. The CDR3 length is 15 residues. The CDR3: CASSLVGTDNSPLHF. The DNA for the CDR3 is TGTGCCAGCAGCTTAGTAGGTACAGATAATTCACCCCTCCACTTT.

The rearrangement uses TRBV21-1 and TRBJ1-2. TRBV21-1 is reported as a pseudogene. There are 15 residues in the CDR3. This CDR3 reads CAGSRRGARDYGYTF. The DNA of the CDR3 is TGTGCCGGGTCACGTAGGGGGGCGCGGGACTATGGCTACACCTTC.

This clone is a singleton in its sample. The rearrangement links TRBV12-5 to TRBJ2-7; TRBD1 aligns across 10 bases. The V segment lost 0 bases and the J segment 3 bases; nucleotides outside the gene matches: 17. In germline, CDR1 is LGHNT, CDR2 FRNRAP. This CDR3 is built from 20 residues. CDR3 sequence reads: CASGLVTWGTGVFRSYEQYF. The CDR3 DNA follows: TGTGCTAGTGGTTTGGTAACTTGGGGGACAGGGGTTTTCCGGAGCTACGAGCAGTACTTC.

J is TRBJ2-7 and V is TRBV27; TRBD1 matches at 9 bases. The CDR3 extends over 15 amino acids. Per germline, CDR1 MNHEY and CDR2 SMNVEV (reference sequence). With 0 bases clipped from V and 2 bases from J, the junction kept 2 bases outside the gene matches. CDR3 nucleotide sequence: TGTGCCAGCAGTTTATCGACAGGGGGGCCCTACGAGCAGTACTTC. This codes for CASSLSTGGPYEQYF.

This clone was observed a few times. This chain connects TRBV6-1 to TRBJ1-5; 12 bases match TRBD1. Germline lookup yields CDR1 MNHNS and CDR2 SASEGT. V was clipped by 1 base and J by 7 bases; unmatched bases: 5. This CDR3 region has 16 residues. CDR3 sequence (DNA): TGTGCCAGCAGTGAAGAAGAGGGACAGGGGGCCCAGCCCCAGCATTTT. As protein: CASSEEEGQGAQPQHF.

J is TRBJ1-2 and V is TRBV7-9; 7 bases are shared with TRBD1. This CDR3 has 13 amino acids. Germline CDR1 is SEHNR and CDR2 is FQNEAQ (reference sequence). V was clipped by 6 bases and J by 6 bases; unmatched bases: 7. The CDR3 reads CASSRQGGNGYTF. CDR3 DNA sequence: TGTGCCAGCAGTCGACAGGGAGGCAATGGCTACACCTTC.

The V call is TRBV4-3, the J call TRBJ2-3; weak D call: TRBD1 (5 bases). V lost 0 bases and J 0 bases, leaving 16 bases between the germline ends. Germline V lookup: CDR1 LGHNA, CDR2 YSLEER. CDR3 size: 18 residues. The CDR3 DNA reads TGCGCCAGCAGCCAAGAGGTCACAGGCATTGCTAGCACAGATACGCAGTATTTT. This gives the protein CASSQEVTGIASTDTQYF.

V gene TRBV27 combines with J gene TRBJ2-6, with 10 bases aligning to TRBD1. V lost 5 bases to trimming and J lost 0 bases; unmatched junction nucleotides: 7. This CDR3 region has 18 residues. CDR1 is MNHEY, CDR2 SMNVEV, per germline (reference sequence). In DNA form, the CDR3 reads TGTGCCAGCAGTCTTTCCCGGACAGGGGGCTCTGGGGCCAACGTCCTGACTTTC. As protein: CASSLSRTGGSGANVLTF.

This chain uses TRBV6-4 with TRBJ2-1, with 7 nucleotides matching TRBD1. The CDR3 contains 14 residues. With V trimmed by 3 bases and J by 12 bases, 11 bases remained unmatched. CDR1 is MRHNA and CDR2 is SNTAGT in the germline V gene. The CDR3 DNA is TGTGCCAGCAGTGAAGGGGGCCAGCCGCCGCCGCAGTTCTTC. It specifies CASSEGGQPPPQFF.

V and J are TRBV9 and TRBJ2-2; 10 bases are shared with TRBD2. The trim removed 4 bases at V and 1 base at J, leaving 4 bases unmatched. The CDR3 runs to 16 residues. The germline gives CDR1 SGDLS, CDR2 YYNGEE. DNA of the CDR3: TGTGCCAGCAGCTACCGGACTAGCGGGAACACCGGGGAGCTGTTTTTT. It translates to CASSYRTSGNTGELFF.

V and J are TRBV25-1 and TRBJ1-2; D uncertain. The CDR3 has 12 amino acids. Trimming removed 3 bases at V and 8 bases at J, with 10 bases between. In germline, CDR1 is MGHDK, CDR2 SYGVNS. CDR3 amino acids: CASSEVGEGYTF. CDR3 DNA sequence: TGTGCCAGCAGTGAGGTAGGCGAGGGCTACACCTTC.

This clone was seen once. The chain recombines TRBV20-1 with TRBJ2-5, with TRBD2 identical over 10 bases. The CDR3 contains 16 residues. The germline V gene encodes CDR1 DFQATT and CDR2 SNEGSKA (reference sequence). Trimming removed 3 bases from V and 5 bases from J; junction bases left unmatched: 12. The CDR3 sequence: CSASAPLTSGDETQYF. CDR3 sequence (DNA): TGCAGTGCTAGTGCCCCCCTAACTAGCGGGGATGAGACCCAGTACTTC.

This chain links TRBV5-1 with TRBJ2-7; 10 positions match TRBD1. Per germline, CDR1 SGHRS and CDR2 YFSETQ. This CDR3 is 17 amino acids long. The V gene end was trimmed by 4 bases and the J gene end by 1 base; junction bases not matched to a gene: 11. CDR3 sequence (DNA): TGCGCCAGCAGCCTCCAACCGGGACAGGGGACGTCCTACGAGCAGTACTTC. This encodes CASSLQPGQGTSYEQYF. The full variable domain, with the rest looked up from reference TRBV5-1 and TRBJ2-7, is KAGVTQTPRYLIKTRGQQVTLSCSPISGHRSVSWYQQTPGQGLQFLFEYFSETQRNKGNFPGRFSGRQFSNSRSEMNVSTLELGDSALYLCASSLQPGQGTSYEQYFGPGTRLTVT.

This clone has more than one count but fewer than ten. This chain joins TRBV29-1 and TRBJ1-5, with TRBD1 identical over 7 bases. CDR1 is SQVTM, CDR2 ANQGSEA, per germline. V trimming: 6 bases; J trimming: 5 bases; junction bases outside the gene matches: 4. The CDR3 has 12 residues. The CDR3 region is CSVGQAHQPQHF. The CDR3 DNA reads TGCAGCGTAGGACAGGCCCATCAGCCCCAGCATTTT.

The chain couples TRBV11-2 to TRBJ1-1, with D perhaps matching TRBD1 (6 bases). The germline gives CDR1 SGHAT, CDR2 FQNNGV. The germline V and J ends were trimmed by 5 bases and 6 bases, with 16 bases remaining between them. This CDR3 has 14 residues. CDR3 in DNA: TGTGCCAGCAGCCTTACACAGGGCAACGCTGAAGCTTTCTTT. Translating it yields CASSLTQGNAEAFF.

The rearrangement links TRBV2 to TRBJ2-7; 9 nucleotides line up with TRBD1. The CDR3 is 15 residues long. With 1 base clipped from V and 3 bases from J, the junction kept 4 bases outside the gene matches. Germline CDR1 is SNHLY and CDR2 is FYNNEI. CDR3 DNA: TGTGCCAGCAGTGAAGAGGGGGGACAGGGCTACGAGCAGTACTTC. Protein product: CASSEEGGQGYEQYF.

The chain is built from TRBV30 and TRBJ1-3; no clear D. This CDR3 is built from 13 residues. Trimming took 1 base from V and 2 from J, leaving 6 bases between them. Germline V gene sequence: CDR1 GTSNPN, CDR2 SVGIG (reference sequence). CDR3: CAWSADPGNTIYF. The CDR3 DNA is TGTGCCTGGAGTGCGGACCCTGGAAACACCATATATTTT.

The chain has TRBV7-6 and TRBJ1-1; D gene ambiguous. The germline V and J ends were trimmed by 5 bases and 1 base, with 11 bases remaining between them. Germline loops: CDR1 SGHVS, CDR2 FNYEAQ. This CDR3 spans 14 amino acids. CDR3 amino acids: CASSPGNTNTEAFF. CDR3 sequence (DNA): TGTGCCAGCAGCCCCGGGAATACGAACACTGAAGCTTTCTTT.

V is TRBV19 and J is TRBJ1-2, with D tentatively TRBD1 (5 bases). Germline CDR1 and CDR2: LNHDA and SQIVND (reference sequence). Trimming took 3 bases from V and 8 from J, leaving 19 bases between them. This CDR3 comprises 15 residues. DNA for the CDR3: TGTGCCAGTAGTATTAATGGGGGAGTGGGTGTCGGCTACACCTTC. Translation: CASSINGGVGVGYTF.